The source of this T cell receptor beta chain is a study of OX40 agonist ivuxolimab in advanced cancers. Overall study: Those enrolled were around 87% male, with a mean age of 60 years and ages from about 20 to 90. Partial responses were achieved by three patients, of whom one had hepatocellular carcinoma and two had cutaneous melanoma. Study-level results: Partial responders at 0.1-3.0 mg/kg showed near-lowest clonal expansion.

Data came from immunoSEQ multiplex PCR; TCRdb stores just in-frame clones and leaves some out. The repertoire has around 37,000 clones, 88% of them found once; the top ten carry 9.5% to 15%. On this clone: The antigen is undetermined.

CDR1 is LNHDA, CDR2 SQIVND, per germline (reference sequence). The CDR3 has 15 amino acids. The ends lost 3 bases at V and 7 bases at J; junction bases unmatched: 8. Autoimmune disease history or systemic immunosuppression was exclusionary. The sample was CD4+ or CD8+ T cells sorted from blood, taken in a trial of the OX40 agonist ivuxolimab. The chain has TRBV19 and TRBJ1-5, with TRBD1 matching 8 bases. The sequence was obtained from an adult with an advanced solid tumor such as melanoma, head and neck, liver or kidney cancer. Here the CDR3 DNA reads TGTGCCAGTAGTATCTCCGACAGGGGAAGCCAGCCCCAGCATTTT. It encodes CASSISDRGSQPQHF.